This is a list of T cell receptor beta chains from one sample in a study of T cell responses to AZD1222 COVID-19 vaccine. Assay: immunoSEQ multiplex PCR; the TCRdb copy retains only in-frame clones and omits some. This sample has some 200,000 clones, with roughly 94% found just once. Sequences were derived from peripheral blood, sampled 28 days after the second dose of the MenACWY control vaccine. These receptor sequences come from an adult who received the MenACWY meningococcal vaccine as a control. Each CDR3 is given with its conserved first and last residue. Each record gives: J gene, V gene, CDR3 protein.

>TRBJ1-1|TRBV19
CASSWGNTEAFF
>TRBJ2-1|TRBV19
CASSIGAGAGNEQFF
>TRBJ2-7|TRBV6-2/TRBV6-3
CASSYSRLVEYF
>TRBJ1-4|TRBV6-5
CASSYSGATNEKLFF
>TRBJ1-1|TRBV18
CASSGQGTNTEAFF
>TRBJ2-3|TRBV7-3
CASSLNPTAEGDTQYF
>TRBJ1-4|TRBV18
CASSPEIGTYEKLFF
>TRBJ2-1|TRBV12-5
CASGLVLGQPYNEQFF
>TRBJ2-7|TRBV9
CASSTGDTYEQYF
>TRBJ2-7|TRBV5-4
CASSTGADRGYEQYF
>TRBJ2-1|TRBV20-1
CSSPRVDEQFF
>TRBJ1-5|TRBV18
CASSPGTSNQPQHF
>TRBJ2-7|TRBV7-9
CASRTTEAYEQYF
>TRBJ1-5|TRBV30
CAWSIYGPGLNNQPQHF
>TRBJ1-1|TRBV27
CASSQDRVTEAFF
>TRBJ1-5|TRBV21-1
CASSKGGSRRGGRNQPQHF
>TRBJ1-1|TRBV11-1
CASSPSGGSSEAFF
>TRBJ1-4|TRBV18
CASSPPQVQNEKLFF
>TRBJ2-1|TRBV7-2
CASSASGPKNEQFF
>TRBJ2-3|TRBV24-1
CATRQEGSTDTQYF
>TRBJ1-1|TRBV6-5
CASSYDRGQTEAFF
>TRBJ1-2|TRBV6-5
CASSLGQGSSGYTF
>TRBJ2-7|TRBV9
CASSGPFQPDSYEQYF
>TRBJ1-1|TRBV27
CASSLRRTVNTEAFF
>TRBJ1-2|TRBV5-4
CASSYGQAINYGYTF
>TRBJ2-7|TRBV28
CASSPPTGRFEQYF
>TRBJ2-7|TRBV28
CASSLKSGLAPVKSYEQYF
>TRBJ1-2|TRBV3-1/TRBV3-2
CASSPQGSNYGYTF
>TRBJ2-7|TRBV5-1
CASSLEGFKYF
>TRBJ1-6|TRBV9
CASSVGADSSPLHF
>TRBJ1-4|TRBV3-1/TRBV3-2
CASSPDRGPTNEKLFF
>TRBJ1-2|TRBV6-2/TRBV6-3
CASSLQAVNYGYTF
>TRBJ1-6|TRBV16
CASSQEGDSPLHF
>TRBJ2-7|TRBV6-5
CASSYSSQVSYEQYF
>TRBJ1-5|TRBV19
CASSSGVGTKGNQPQHF
>TRBJ2-7|TRBV27
CASSLSGADPGREQYF
>TRBJ1-1|TRBV6-2/TRBV6-3
CASSQDRMNTEAFF